The clone carrying this T cell receptor beta chain was observed a few times. Its antigen remains unidentified. The library targeted TCRbeta and was prepared with unique molecular identifiers. Via MiXCR, TCRdb re-called the PCR reads, giving one row per CDR3 protein. The data hold around 580,000 distinct CDR3 sequences, with more than 20% observed a single time. The data were taken from a study of T-cell reconstitution after alpha-beta-depleted transplantation in children. Regarding the study as a whole: Surviving thymic progenitors and recipient T cells were the source of high TCRbeta diversity at day 60 in some patients. The study reportedly traced alpha-beta T cells about two months after transplant to several hundred expanded graft clones. T-cell numbers and diversity, one year after transplant, stemmed largely from T cells that were newly produced.

Trimming removed 7 bases from V and 6 bases from J; junction bases left unmatched: 15. The CDR3 length is 17 residues. Sequencing used PBMCs, obtained before TCRalphabeta/CD19-depleted stem cell transplant. The clonotype comes from a boy in the first two years of life with Wiskott-Aldrich syndrome, due to receive a stem cell transplant. The genes are TRBV12-3 or TRBV12-4 and TRBJ2-2; 9 nucleotides match TRBD2. The CDR3 protein is CASNPAGGLAGPGELFF. CDR3 bases: TGTGCCAGCAATCCAGCCGGAGGGCTAGCGGGACCCGGGGAGCTGTTTTTT.